Included here is one TCR beta chain sequence, with context. The entry originates in a study of T cell responses to AZD1222 COVID-19 vaccine. Study-level background: Second-dose intervals near 4 or 12 weeks were combined.

The assay was immunoSEQ multiplex PCR, and TCRdb's table has in-frame clones only and misses some. The sample has about 130,000 clones; over 90% are singletons. This CDR3 is built from 16 residues. Between the trimmed V and J ends, which lost 0 bases and 0 bases, there was a span of 12 bases. Looked up from germline, CDR1 is SGDLS and CDR2 is YYNGEE. V and J are TRBV9 and TRBJ1-1, with D perhaps matching TRBD1 (5 bases). Sequences were derived from peripheral blood, sampled on day 0 of AZD1222 vaccination. The sequence came from an adult in good health. CDR3 sequence reads: CASSVDPQTVNTEAFF. CDR3 bases: TGTGCCAGCAGCGTAGACCCCCAGACAGTGAACACTGAAGCTTTCTTT.